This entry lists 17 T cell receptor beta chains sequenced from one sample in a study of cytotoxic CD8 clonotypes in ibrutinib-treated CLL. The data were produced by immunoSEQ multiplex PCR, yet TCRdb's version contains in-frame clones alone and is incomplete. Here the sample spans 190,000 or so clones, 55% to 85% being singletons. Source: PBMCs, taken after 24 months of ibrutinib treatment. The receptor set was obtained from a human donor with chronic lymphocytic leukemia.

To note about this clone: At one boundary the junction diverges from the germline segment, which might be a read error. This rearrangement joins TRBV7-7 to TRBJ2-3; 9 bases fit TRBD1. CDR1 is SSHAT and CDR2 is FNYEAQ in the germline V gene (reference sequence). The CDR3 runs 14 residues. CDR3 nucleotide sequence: TGTGCTAGCAGCGTCGACAGGGGGACAGATACGCAGTATTTT. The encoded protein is CASSVDRGTDTQYF.

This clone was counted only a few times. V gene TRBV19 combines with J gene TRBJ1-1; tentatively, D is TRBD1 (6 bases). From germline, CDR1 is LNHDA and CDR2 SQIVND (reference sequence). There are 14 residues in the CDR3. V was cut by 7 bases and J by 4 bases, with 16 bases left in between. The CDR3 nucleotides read TGTGCCAGTAATCCCCGAGGGGGATTCACTGAAGCTTTCTTT. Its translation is CASNPRGGFTEAFF.

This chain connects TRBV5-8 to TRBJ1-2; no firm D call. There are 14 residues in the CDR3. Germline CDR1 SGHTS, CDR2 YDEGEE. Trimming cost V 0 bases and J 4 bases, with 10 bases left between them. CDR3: CASSLDSLVYGYTF. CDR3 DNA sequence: TGTGCCAGCAGCTTGGACAGCTTAGTCTATGGCTACACCTTC. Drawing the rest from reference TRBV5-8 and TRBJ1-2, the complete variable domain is EAGVTQSPTHLIKTRGQQATLRCSPISGHTSVYWYQQALGLGLQFLLWYDEGEERNRGNFPPRFSGRQFPNYSSELNVNALELEDSALYLCASSLDSLVYGYTFGSGTRLTVV.

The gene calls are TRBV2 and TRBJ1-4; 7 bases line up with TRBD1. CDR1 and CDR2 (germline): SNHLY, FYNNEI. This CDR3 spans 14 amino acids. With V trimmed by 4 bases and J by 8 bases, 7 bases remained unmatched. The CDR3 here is CASSVQGFGEKLFF. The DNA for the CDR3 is TGTGCCAGCAGTGTACAGGGGTTTGGGGAAAAACTGTTTTTT.

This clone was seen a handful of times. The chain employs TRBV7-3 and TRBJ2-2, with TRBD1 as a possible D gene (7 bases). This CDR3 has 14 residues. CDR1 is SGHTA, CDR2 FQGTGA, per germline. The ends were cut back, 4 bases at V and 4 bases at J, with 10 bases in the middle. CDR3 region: CASSYRGLTGELFF. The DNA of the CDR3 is TGTGCCAGCAGCTACAGGGGACTCACCGGGGAGCTGTTTTTT.

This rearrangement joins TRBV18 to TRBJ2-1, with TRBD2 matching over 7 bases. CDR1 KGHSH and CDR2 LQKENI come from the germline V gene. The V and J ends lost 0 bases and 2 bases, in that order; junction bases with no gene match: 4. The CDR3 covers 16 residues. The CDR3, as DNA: TGTGCCAGCTCACCACCGAGCGGGAACACCTACAATGAGCAGTTCTTC. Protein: CASSPPSGNTYNEQFF.

The CDR3 is CASSLTTGTQSSREQYF. CDR3 DNA sequence: TGTGCCAGCAGCTTAACCACCGGGACACAATCTTCTCGCGAGCAGTACTTC. The genes are TRBV7-3 and TRBJ2-7, with D perhaps TRBD1 (6 bases). The CDR3 contains 17 residues. The V and J ends lost 0 bases and 6 bases respectively, with 21 bases between them. Germline CDR1 and CDR2: SGHTA and FQGTGA.

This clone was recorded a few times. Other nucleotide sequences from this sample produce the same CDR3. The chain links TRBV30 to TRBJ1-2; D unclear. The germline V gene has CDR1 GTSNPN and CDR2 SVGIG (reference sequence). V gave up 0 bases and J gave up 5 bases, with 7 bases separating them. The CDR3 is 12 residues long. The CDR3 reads CAWSVRAYGYTF. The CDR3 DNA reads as TGTGCCTGGAGTGTACGGGCTTATGGCTACACCTTC.

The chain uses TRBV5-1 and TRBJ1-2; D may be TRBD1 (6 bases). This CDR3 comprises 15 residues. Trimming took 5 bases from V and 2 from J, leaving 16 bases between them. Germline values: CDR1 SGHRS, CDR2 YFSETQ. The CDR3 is CASREGGGTNYGYTF. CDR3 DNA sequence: TGCGCCAGCAGAGAAGGGGGTGGGACGAACTATGGCTACACCTTC.

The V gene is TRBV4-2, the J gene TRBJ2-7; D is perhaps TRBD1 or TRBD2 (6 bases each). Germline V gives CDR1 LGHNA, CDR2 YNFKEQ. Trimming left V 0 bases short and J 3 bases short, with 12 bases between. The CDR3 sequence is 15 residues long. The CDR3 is CASSQEPGASYEQYF. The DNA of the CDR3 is TGTGCCAGCAGCCAAGAACCGGGGGCTAGCTACGAGCAGTACTTC.

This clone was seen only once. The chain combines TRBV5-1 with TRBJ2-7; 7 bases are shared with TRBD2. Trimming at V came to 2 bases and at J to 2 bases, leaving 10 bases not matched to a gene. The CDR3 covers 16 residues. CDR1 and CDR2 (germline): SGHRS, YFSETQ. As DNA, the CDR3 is TGCGCCAGCAGCTTCCATCACCGGGAGGTTGCCTACGAGCAGTACTTC. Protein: CASSFHHREVAYEQYF. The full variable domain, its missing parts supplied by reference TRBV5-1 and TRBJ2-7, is KAGVTQTPRYLIKTRGQQVTLSCSPISGHRSVSWYQQTPGQGLQFLFEYFSETQRNKGNFPGRFSGRQFSNSRSEMNVSTLELGDSALYLCASSFHHREVAYEQYFGPGTRLTVT.

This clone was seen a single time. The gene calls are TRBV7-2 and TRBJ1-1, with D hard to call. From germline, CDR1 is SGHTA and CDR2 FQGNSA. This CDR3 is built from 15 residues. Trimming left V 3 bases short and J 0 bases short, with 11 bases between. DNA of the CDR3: TGTGCCAGCAGCTTGACGGCTTATATGAACACTGAAGCTTTCTTT. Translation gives CASSLTAYMNTEAFF.

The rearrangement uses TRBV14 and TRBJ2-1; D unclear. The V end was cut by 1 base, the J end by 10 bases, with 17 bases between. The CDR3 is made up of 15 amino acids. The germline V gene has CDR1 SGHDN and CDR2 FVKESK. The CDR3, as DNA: TGTGCCAGCAGCCAAGTCCTTCCCGGCTGGAGCGAGCAGTTCTTC. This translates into CASSQVLPGWSEQFF.

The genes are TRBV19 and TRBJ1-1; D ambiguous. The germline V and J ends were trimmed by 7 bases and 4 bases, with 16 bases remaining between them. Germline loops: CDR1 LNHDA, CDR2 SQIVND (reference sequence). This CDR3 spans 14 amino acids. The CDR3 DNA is TGTGCCAGTAAGGTCCGGGATGGATTCACTGAAGCTTTCTTT. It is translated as CASKVRDGFTEAFF.

CDR3 residues: CASRTSSGRNGYEQYF. The CDR3 nucleotides read TGTGCCAGCAGAACGAGTAGCGGGAGGAATGGGTACGAGCAGTACTTC. The rearrangement uses TRBV7-2 and TRBJ2-7; 10 bases agree with TRBD2. Germline V CDR1 and CDR2: SGHTA, FQGNSA. This CDR3 is 16 amino acids long. Losses at the gene ends were 6 bases for V and 4 bases for J; bases not matched to a gene: 12.

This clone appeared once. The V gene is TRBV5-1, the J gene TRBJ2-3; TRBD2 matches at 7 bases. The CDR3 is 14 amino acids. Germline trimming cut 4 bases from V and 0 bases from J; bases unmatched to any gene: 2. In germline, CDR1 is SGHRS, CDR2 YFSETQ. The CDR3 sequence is CASSISGSTDTQYF. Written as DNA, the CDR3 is TGCGCCAGCAGCATTAGCGGGAGCACAGATACGCAGTATTTT.

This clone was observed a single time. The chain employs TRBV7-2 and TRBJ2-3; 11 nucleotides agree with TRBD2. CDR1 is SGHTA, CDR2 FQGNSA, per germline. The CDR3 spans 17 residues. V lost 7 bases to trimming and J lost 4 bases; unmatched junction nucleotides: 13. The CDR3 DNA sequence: TGTGCCAGCACCAACCATATAGCGGGAGGGACGGCAGATACGCAGTATTTT. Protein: CASTNHIAGGTADTQYF.